This passage covers 15 T cell receptor beta chains from one sample sequenced in a study of shared clonotypes between healthy human individuals. Clones were read by immunoSEQ multiplex PCR, and TCRdb kept only the in-frame ones, dropping some. The sample shows roughly 2.1 million clones, 90% to 95% of them seen only once. Naive-designated CD8 cells lacked CD45RO, were positively enriched for CCR7, and omitted terminally differentiated effector memory CD45RA+ cells. Sequencing was done on a sample of naive CD8+ T cells from PBMCs. The receptors stem from a man younger than 35 in good health. Some clones in this sample may be carry-over from other donors' samples.

This chain joins TRBV6-6 and TRBJ2-3; D call uncertain. V gave up 8 bases and J gave up 0 bases, with 12 bases separating them. CDR1 is MNHNY, CDR2 SVGAGI, per germline (reference sequence). The CDR3 is 14 amino acids. The CDR3 sequence is CASGIPESTDTQYF. The CDR3 DNA reads as TGTGCCAGCGGGATTCCGGAGAGCACAGATACGCAGTATTTT.

A remark on this clone: At the DNA level, this CDR3 is encoded by other sequences in the same sample as well. The gene calls are TRBV4-3 and TRBJ2-7, with a weak D call TRBD2 (6 bases). Germline CDR1 and CDR2: LGHNA and YSLEER. The CDR3 runs to 16 residues. The V end lost 0 bases, the J end lost 2 bases, and 14 bases lay between the germline ends. The DNA for the CDR3 is TGCGCCAGCAGCCAAGATCCCGCGACGGGAGCCTACGAGCAGTACTTC. It specifies CASSQDPATGAYEQYF.

J is TRBJ1-5 and V is TRBV19; maybe TRBD1 (5 bases). Germline V gives CDR1 LNHDA, CDR2 SQIVND (reference sequence). The CDR3 runs to 15 residues. V was pared by 3 bases and J by 7 bases, with 16 bases between. The CDR3 spells CASSMGPGVGQPQHF. DNA for the CDR3: TGTGCCAGTAGTATGGGACCGGGGGTCGGACAGCCCCAGCATTTT.

Only a few counts were recorded for this clone. The rearrangement uses TRBV15 and TRBJ1-5; possibly TRBD1 for D (5 bases). The CDR3 has 15 residues. Trimming left V 5 bases short and J 7 bases short, with 18 bases between. Germline V gene lookup returns CDR1 LNHNV and CDR2 YYDKDF (reference sequence). As DNA, the CDR3 is TGTGCCACCAGCGAGTACTCAGGTGAGGGGCAGCCCCAGCATTTT. Translating gives CATSEYSGEGQPQHF.

This sequence joins TRBV4-1 and TRBJ1-2; 8 nucleotides match TRBD1. Germline lookup yields CDR1 MGHRA and CDR2 YSYEKL. Germline trimming cut 0 bases from V and 4 bases from J; bases unmatched to any gene: 7. CDR3 size: 16 residues. CDR3: CASSQDQGAYGYGYTF. CDR3 in DNA: TGCGCCAGCAGCCAAGATCAGGGGGCCTATGGCTATGGCTACACCTTC.

In this sample, this clone turned up once. V usage is TRBV9 and J usage is TRBJ2-1; TRBD2 matches 13 bases. From germline, CDR1 is SGDLS and CDR2 YYNGEE. The trim removed 4 bases at V and 9 bases at J, leaving 7 bases unmatched. This CDR3 spans 15 amino acids. In DNA, the CDR3 is TGTGCCAGCAGCCCGTGGACTAGCGGGAGTATTGAGCAGTTCTTC. This encodes CASSPWTSGSIEQFF.

The chain links TRBV27 to TRBJ1-2; D is perhaps TRBD1 (5 bases). Between the trimmed V and J ends, which lost 6 bases and 3 bases, there was a span of 20 bases. Germline V lookup: CDR1 MNHEY, CDR2 SMNVEV (reference sequence). This CDR3 is 16 amino acids long. CDR3 nucleotides: TGTGCCAGCAGCCCGGGGGGTCTAACTTGGCACTATGGCTACACCTTC. This codes for CASSPGGLTWHYGYTF.

This clone has only one observation. The chain has TRBV18 and TRBJ2-1; 8 nucleotides agree with TRBD2. The CDR3 extends over 14 amino acids. The J segment lost 7 bases and the V segment lost 3 bases, leaving 5 bases of the junction unmatched. The germline V gene has CDR1 KGHSH and CDR2 LQKENI. CDR3 residues: CASSPPGLGNEQFF. In DNA form, the CDR3 reads TGTGCCAGCTCACCTCCGGGACTAGGGAATGAGCAGTTCTTC.

J is TRBJ2-1 and V is TRBV13; no clear D. Germline CDR1 PRHDT, CDR2 FYEKMQ (reference sequence). Trimming took 5 bases from V and 0 from J, leaving 5 bases between them. This CDR3 spans 13 amino acids. CDR3 in DNA: TGTGCCAGCAGCCCGAGCTCCTACAATGAGCAGTTCTTC. This gives the protein CASSPSSYNEQFF.

The chain joins TRBV9 to TRBJ2-5; TRBD1 matches 7 bases. Germline V gene lookup returns CDR1 SGDLS and CDR2 YYNGEE. After removal of 0 bases from V and 3 bases from J, the junction contained 5 bases not matched to a gene. The CDR3 length is 15 residues. For the CDR3, the DNA is TGTGCCAGCAGCGTAGCGAAGCAGGGGGAAGAGACCCAGTACTTC. As protein: CASSVAKQGEETQYF.

The chain links TRBV14 to TRBJ2-1, with D perhaps matching TRBD2 (5 bases). V dropped 0 bases and J dropped 0 bases, with 12 bases sitting between them. Looked up from germline, CDR1 is SGHDN and CDR2 is FVKESK. The CDR3 contains 17 residues. In DNA form, the CDR3 reads TGTGCCAGCAGCCAAGATCGGGTCCGGGGCTCCTACAATGAGCAGTTCTTC. Translation: CASSQDRVRGSYNEQFF.

The J gene is TRBJ2-5, the V gene TRBV29-1, with D perhaps TRBD2 (6 bases). The CDR3 runs to 14 residues. In germline, CDR1 is SQVTM, CDR2 ANQGSEA. Trimming stripped 1 base from V and 2 bases from J, with 11 bases between. Here the CDR3 DNA reads TGCAGCGTTGAAGGGGGACTGTGGCAAGAGACCCAGTACTTC. It yields the protein CSVEGGLWQETQYF.

This clone appeared a few times. Other DNA sequences in this sample translate to the same CDR3. The V and J genes are TRBV11-2 and TRBJ2-5; D possibly corresponds to TRBD2 (6 bases). CDR3 length: 13 residues. The germline V gene encodes CDR1 SGHAT and CDR2 FQNNGV. Trimming removed 5 bases from V and 4 bases from J, with 11 bases in between. The CDR3 DNA is TGTGCCAGCAGCCTGGGACTTCCAGAGACCCAGTACTTC. As protein: CASSLGLPETQYF.

The chain carries TRBV6-4 and TRBJ2-5; 8 positions agree with TRBD2. The CDR3 totals 19 residues. Per the germline V gene, CDR1 is MRHNA and CDR2 is SNTAGT. Trimming cost V 0 bases and J 4 bases; bases outside gene matches: 16. The CDR3 coding sequence is TGTGCCAGCAGTGACTCGCCGGGACTAGACAGTCTGAGCGGAGAGACCCAGTACTTC. Protein: CASSDSPGLDSLSGETQYF.

This clone came up once. In DNA, the CDR3 is TGTGCCAGCAGCGGCGAGGGGACTAGCGTTAGCACAGATACGCAGTATTTT. Translating it yields CASSGEGTSVSTDTQYF. This sequence joins TRBV5-4 and TRBJ2-3; TRBD2 matches 10 bases. Germline lookup yields CDR1 SGHNT and CDR2 YYREEE (reference sequence). This CDR3 has 17 amino acids. V lost 4 bases, J lost 0 bases, and 8 bases stayed unmatched.